Listed here are 15 T cell receptor beta chains from one sample, sequenced in a study of blood T cell repertoires in COVID-19. Libraries were prepared by immunoSEQ multiplex PCR; TCRdb keeps only in-frame clonotypes and omits some of them. The table lists approximately 97,000 clones, around 86% of them singletons. Sequencing was carried out using peripheral blood. Receptor source: a man aged 50 or older with active or convalescent COVID-19.

This chain uses TRBV19 with TRBJ2-1; 9 bases agree with TRBD2. CDR3 length equals 17 residues. V dropped 6 bases and J dropped 1; count of bases not matched to a gene: 10. Germline CDR1 is LNHDA and CDR2 is SQIVND (reference sequence). The DNA of the CDR3 is TGTGCCAGTAGCCGGATGATTAGCGGGGGTTCCTACAATGAGCAGTTCTTC. Its protein product is CASSRMISGGSYNEQFF.

The chain recombines TRBV3-1 (or the pseudogene TRBV3-2) with TRBJ1-1, with TRBD1 matching 8 bases. The germline CDR1 and CDR2 sequences are LGHDT and YNNKEL (reference sequence). The CDR3 spans 18 residues. V gave up 2 bases and J gave up 1 base; unmatched junction bases: 12. The CDR3 region is CASSQQYYYGTGNTEAFF. In DNA, the CDR3 is TGTGCCAGCAGCCAACAGTATTATTACGGGACAGGGAACACTGAAGCTTTCTTT.

This chain uses TRBV4-1 with TRBJ1-5, with 8 bases that match TRBD1. V lost 5 bases, J lost 5 bases, and 8 bases stayed unmatched. Germline V CDR1 and CDR2: MGHRA, YSYEKL. CDR3 length: 15 amino acids. The CDR3 sequence: CASSIRQGKDQPQHF. In DNA, the CDR3 is TGCGCCAGCAGCATTCGACAGGGGAAGGATCAGCCCCAGCATTTT.

The chain uses TRBV19 and TRBJ1-5; TRBD1 is a possible D gene (6 bases). Trimming cost V 5 bases and J 9 bases, with 17 bases left between them. Per germline, CDR1 LNHDA and CDR2 SQIVND (reference sequence). The CDR3 totals 14 residues. The CDR3 region has the DNA TGTGCCAGTAGTCTCCTTCCTTTGACAGGGCCCCAGCATTTT. This sequence encodes CASSLLPLTGPQHF.

V and J are TRBV15 and TRBJ1-5; 7 bases are shared with TRBD1. The CDR3 runs to 15 residues. V shed 4 bases and J 3 bases; nucleotides not matched to a gene: 6. Looked up from germline, CDR1 is LNHNV and CDR2 is YYDKDF (reference sequence). The CDR3 DNA reads TGTGCCACCAGCAACAGACAGGGTAACAATCAGCCCCAGCATTTT. It translates to CATSNRQGNNQPQHF.

The J gene is TRBJ2-1, the V gene TRBV11-2; D is perhaps TRBD1 (6 bases). Trimming stripped 3 bases from V and 0 bases from J, with 9 bases between. Looked up from germline, CDR1 is SGHAT and CDR2 is FQNNGV. The length of the CDR3 is 15 residues. The CDR3 nucleotides are TGTGCCAGCAGCTTCGGACAGAACTCCTACAATGAGCAGTTCTTC. Translating gives CASSFGQNSYNEQFF.

V gene TRBV29-1 combines with J gene TRBJ2-5; TRBD2 aligns across 12 bases. Germline values: CDR1 SQVTM, CDR2 ANQGSEA. The length of the CDR3 is 17 residues. V lost 1 base, J lost 0 bases, and 6 bases stayed unmatched. This CDR3 reads CSVEGLAGAPYQETQYF. CDR3 nucleotides: TGCAGCGTTGAAGGACTAGCGGGGGCCCCGTACCAAGAGACCCAGTACTTC.

This chain links TRBV6-1 with TRBJ2-5, with TRBD2 identical over 10 bases. Germline V gene lookup returns CDR1 MNHNS and CDR2 SASEGT. With V trimmed by 2 bases and J by 2 bases, 2 bases remained unmatched. The CDR3 contains 15 residues. CDR3 coding DNA: TGTGCCAGCAGTGAACTAGCGGGGGAGCAAGAGACCCAGTACTTC. Translating gives CASSELAGEQETQYF.

The chain combines TRBV7-9 with TRBJ2-4; no firm D call. Germline CDR1 is SEHNR and CDR2 is FQNEAQ (reference sequence). The length of the CDR3 is 12 residues. Deletions cut 5 bases from V and 7 bases from J, with 9 bases between. This CDR3 reads CASSPSGNIQYF. The CDR3 DNA is TGTGCCAGCAGCCCGTCGGGTAACATTCAGTACTTC. Complete variable domain (other parts from reference TRBV7-9 and TRBJ2-4): DTGVSQNPRHKITKRGQNVTFRCDPISEHNRLYWYRQTLGQGPEFLTYFQNEAQLEKSRLLSDRFSAERPKGSFSTLEIQRTEQGDSAMYLCASSPSGNIQYFGAGTRLSVL.

This sequence joins TRBV28 and TRBJ2-1; D may be TRBD2 (5 bases). From germline, CDR1 is MDHEN and CDR2 SYDVKM. The length of the CDR3 is 11 residues. V was cut by 6 bases and J by 9 bases, with 9 bases left in between. CDR3 in amino acids: CASRSAGEQFF. CDR3 coding DNA: TGTGCCAGCAGGAGTGCGGGTGAGCAGTTCTTC.

For the CDR3, the DNA is TGCAGCGTTGTTCACTTCGGGGACACTGAAGCTTTCTTT. Translated: CSVVHFGDTEAFF. The genes are TRBV29-1 and TRBJ1-1; D unresolved. Germline V CDR1 and CDR2: SQVTM, ANQGSEA. The CDR3 covers 13 residues. The V gene lost 4 bases and the J gene lost 3 bases, with 12 bases spanning the gap. Looking up the rest from reference TRBV29-1 and TRBJ1-1 gives the full variable domain: SAVISQKPSRDICQRGTSLTIQCQVDSQVTMMFWYRQQPGQSLTLIATANQGSEATYESGFVIDKFPISRPNLTFSTLTVSNMSPEDSSIYLCSVVHFGDTEAFFGQGTRLTVV.

The chain carries TRBV5-8 and TRBJ2-2; 11 bases map to TRBD1. This CDR3 comprises 14 residues. Germline V gives CDR1 SGHTS, CDR2 YDEGEE. Losses at the gene ends were 4 bases for V and 7 bases for J; bases not matched to a gene: 3. CDR3 in DNA: TGTGCCAGCAGCGGACAGGGGGCAATCGGGGAGCTGTTTTTT. It codes for CASSGQGAIGELFF.

As to this clone: Other nucleotide sequences in the sample specify the same CDR3. This chain links TRBV28 with TRBJ1-5; TRBD1 matches at 10 bases. The CDR3 loop spans 14 amino acids. Germline V lookup: CDR1 MDHEN, CDR2 SYDVKM. J lost 6 bases, V lost 4 bases, and 3 bases had no gene match. CDR3: CASSSGQGGQPQHF. In nucleotides, the CDR3 is TGTGCCAGCAGTTCCGGACAGGGGGGTCAGCCCCAGCATTTT.

In this sample, this clone turned up a few times. The chain uses TRBV5-1 and TRBJ2-7, with D tentatively TRBD1 (6 bases). Deletions cut 4 bases from V and 0 bases from J, with 11 bases between. The CDR3 runs to 14 residues. Germline CDR1 reads SGHRS; CDR2 reads YFSETQ. CDR3 nucleotide sequence: TGCGCCAGCAGCGAGACAGGTGTCTCCTACGAGCAGTACGTC. As protein: CASSETGVSYEQYV.

The chain has TRBV15 and TRBJ2-3; 7 bases agree with TRBD2. After removal of 1 base from V and 2 bases from J, the junction contained 9 bases not matched to a gene. The CDR3 covers 17 residues. Germline V CDR1 and CDR2: LNHNV, YYDKDF (reference sequence). The CDR3 DNA is TGTGCCACCAGCAGAGGAGCCCCAAGCGGGAACACAGATACGCAGTATTTT. This translates into CATSRGAPSGNTDTQYF.